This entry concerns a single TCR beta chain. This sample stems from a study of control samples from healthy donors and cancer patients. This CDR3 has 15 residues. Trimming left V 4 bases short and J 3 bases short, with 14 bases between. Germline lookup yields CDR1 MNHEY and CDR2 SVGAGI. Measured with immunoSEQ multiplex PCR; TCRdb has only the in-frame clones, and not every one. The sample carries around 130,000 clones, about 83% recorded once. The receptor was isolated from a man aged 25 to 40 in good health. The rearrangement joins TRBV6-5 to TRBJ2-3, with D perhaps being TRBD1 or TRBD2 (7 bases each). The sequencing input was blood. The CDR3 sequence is CASSSGGAGTDTQYF. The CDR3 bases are TGTGCCAGCAGTTCAGGGGGAGCGGGGACAGATACGCAGTATTTT.